What follows describes a single TCR beta chain. Its cognate antigen is unknown. There are 13 residues in the CDR3. The ends lost 4 bases at V and 4 bases at J; junction bases unmatched: 4. Germline-derived CDR1 and CDR2 are SGHNT and YYREEE (reference sequence). Second-dose groups at about 4 or about 12 weeks were pooled. These data belong to a study of T cell responses to AZD1222 COVID-19 vaccine. Findings and caveats of the study: Just five or six AZD1222 recipients were seropositive at baseline. It was only after the peak T cell response that any repertoires were sampled. After two AZD1222 doses, spike-specific TCR breadth and depth rose versus day 0.

Libraries were prepared by immunoSEQ multiplex PCR; TCRdb keeps only in-frame clonotypes and omits some of them. This table has over 110,000 clones, about 90% appearing once. This sequence was found in an adult who received the AZD1222 COVID-19 vaccine. Sequencing used peripheral blood, obtained 28 days after the second AZD1222 dose. The chain carries TRBV5-4 and TRBJ1-1; 7 bases are a match to TRBD1. CDR3 residues: CASSRQGGTEAFF. CDR3 in DNA: TGTGCCAGCAGCCGACAGGGCGGCACTGAAGCTTTCTTT.